This T cell receptor beta chain was sequenced in a study of tumor and adjacent non-tumor tissue in lung cancer (dated by TCRdb to 2017 to 2018). Study-level background: Of the cohort, 11 to 12 patients had adenocarcinoma, 2 had squamous cell carcinoma and 1 had small cell lung cancer. A total of fewer than 150 million productive TCRbeta reads were generated by sequencing, corresponding to an average of approximately 4 million reads per sample. Bulk TCRbeta repertoires were compared between lung tumor tissue and matched distant non-tumor lung tissue obtained from approximately 16 lung cancer patients. TCRbeta CDR3 sequencing was performed on 30 to 35 paired specimens, with one tumor sample and one normal lung sample collected per patient. Among the 15 or so patients, ages ranged from roughly 30 to 76 years, around 10 were men and 5 were women, and disease was TNM stage I to III. Here is what the overall study found, with its caveats: The sequencing platform is not named in the methods, and unique molecular identifiers are not mentioned. Because peripheral blood was not sequenced, blood TCRbeta repertoires in the lung cancer patients of the study were not examined. Tumor tissue showed significantly higher TCR diversity (inverse Simpson) than normal lung tissue, at roughly 390 vs 170 (P = 0.0075, Mann-Whitney U test). In normal lung, the top 100 clones accounted for a significantly larger cumulative share of the repertoire than in tumor tissue. The cohort had only about 16 patients, and the authors noted that larger samples and more detailed clinical data are needed. TCR diversity was significantly higher in younger patients, and greater tumor TCR diversity was associated with shorter overall survival and shorter disease-free survival.

A distance of 21 bases separates the germline ends of V and J, which lose 3 bases and 1 base respectively. Counted from cysteine to phenylalanine, this CDR3 has 17 amino acids. The DNA shown is the 51-base CDR3, in frame from base 1. The germline V gene encodes CDR1 DFQATT and CDR2 SNEGSKA (reference sequence). The method was multiplex PCR. This sample was sequenced with an Illumina HiSeq 2500. Following protocols modified from ARM-PCR, the researchers constructed TCRbeta libraries through three rounds of nested PCR with primers (Table S4). Before sequencing, PCR products in the 200-500 bp range were cut out of the gel and cleaned up using the QIAquick gel extraction kit. The original pipeline was this. Trimmomatic was used to clean the reads, FLASH was used to merge the reads into complete CDR3 sequences, and MiTCR was used to assign the reads to V(D)J germline segments. Clonal diversity was calculated as the inverse Simpson's index using VDJtools. A read counted as productive if the sequence was in-frame and lacked a premature stop codon. The raw public reads went through TCRdb reprocessing: fastp at Q25, MiXCR clone calling, in-frame beta chains kept. Rows with a matching CDR3 protein are joined into one entry that keeps the most common DNA and genes. TCRdb, not the original authors, processed these V and J calls. Counted in this sample were about 100,000 distinct CDR3 sequences; 55% to 65% of them appeared once. Roughly 18% of the sample is taken by the ten largest.

RNA was extracted from bulk unsorted tissue and checked for quality with a NanoDrop ND-1000 and an Agilent 2100. For the normal lung samples, distant non-tumor tissue was collected more than 3 cm away from the tumor edge. Donors were newly diagnosed lung cancer patients admitted for thoracic surgery in China between August and November 2014, without prior chemotherapy. Anyone who had undergone radiotherapy or chemotherapy before, or who had another cancer at the same time, was left out of the study. Pieces of surgical tissue measuring about 1-2.1 cm3 were kept in RNAlater solution and stored at -80 degrees C until use. Notes on this clonotype: Which antigen it targets is not known. Within one base of it there is no much larger clone, and no base qualities were kept.

The rearrangement combines TRBV20-1 with TRBJ2-5, with the D gene not clear enough to name. This clonotype was sampled from a man aged 25-45 years with non-small cell lung cancer. Sequencing input: distant non-tumor lung tissue. The CDR3 amino acid sequence is: CSARAGFNHPGQETQYF. The DNA sequence reads TGCAGTGCTAGGGCCGGGTTCAACCACCCGGGCCAAGAGACCCAGTACTTC.